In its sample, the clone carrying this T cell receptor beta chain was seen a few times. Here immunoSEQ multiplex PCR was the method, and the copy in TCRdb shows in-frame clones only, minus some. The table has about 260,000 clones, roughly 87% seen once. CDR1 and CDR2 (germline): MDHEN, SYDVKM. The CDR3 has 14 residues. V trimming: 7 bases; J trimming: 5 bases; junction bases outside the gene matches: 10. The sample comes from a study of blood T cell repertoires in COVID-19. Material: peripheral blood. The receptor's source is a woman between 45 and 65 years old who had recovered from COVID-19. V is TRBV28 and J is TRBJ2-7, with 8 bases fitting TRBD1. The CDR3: CASIGPGGFHEQYF. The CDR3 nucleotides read TGTGCCAGCATCGGCCCAGGGGGCTTCCACGAGCAGTACTTC.